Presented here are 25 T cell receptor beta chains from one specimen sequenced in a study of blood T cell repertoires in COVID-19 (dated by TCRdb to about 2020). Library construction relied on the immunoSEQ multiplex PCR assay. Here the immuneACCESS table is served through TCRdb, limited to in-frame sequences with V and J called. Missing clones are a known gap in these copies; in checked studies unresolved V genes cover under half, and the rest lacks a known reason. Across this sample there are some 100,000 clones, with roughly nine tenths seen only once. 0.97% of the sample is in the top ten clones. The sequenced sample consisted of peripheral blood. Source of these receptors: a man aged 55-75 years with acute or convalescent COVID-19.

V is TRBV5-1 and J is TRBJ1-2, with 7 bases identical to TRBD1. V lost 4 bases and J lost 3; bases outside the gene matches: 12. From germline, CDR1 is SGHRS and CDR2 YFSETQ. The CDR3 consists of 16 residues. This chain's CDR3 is CASSPAGGTADYGYTF. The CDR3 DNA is TGCGCCAGCAGCCCCGCGGGGGGGACAGCAGACTATGGCTACACCTTC.

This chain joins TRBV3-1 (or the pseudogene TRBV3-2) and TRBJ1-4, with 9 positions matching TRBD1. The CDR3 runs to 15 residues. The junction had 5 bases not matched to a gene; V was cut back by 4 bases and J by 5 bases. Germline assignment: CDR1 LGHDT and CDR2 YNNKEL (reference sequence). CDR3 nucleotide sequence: TGTGCCAGCAGCCTTAGAGGACAGGGGAATGAAAAACTGTTTTTT. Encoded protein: CASSLRGQGNEKLFF.

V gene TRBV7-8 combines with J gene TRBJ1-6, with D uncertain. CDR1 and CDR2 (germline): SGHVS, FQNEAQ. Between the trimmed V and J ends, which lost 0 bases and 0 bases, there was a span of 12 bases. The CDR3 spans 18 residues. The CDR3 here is CASSLARTGSSYNSPLHF. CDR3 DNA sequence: TGTGCCAGCAGCTTAGCAAGGACGGGGAGCTCCTATAATTCACCCCTCCACTTT.

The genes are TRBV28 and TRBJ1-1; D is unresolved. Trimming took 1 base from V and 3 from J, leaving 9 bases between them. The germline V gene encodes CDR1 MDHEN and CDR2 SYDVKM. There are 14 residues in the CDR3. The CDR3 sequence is CASSLFIRDTEAFF. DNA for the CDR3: TGTGCCAGCAGTTTATTCATACGGGACACTGAAGCTTTCTTT.

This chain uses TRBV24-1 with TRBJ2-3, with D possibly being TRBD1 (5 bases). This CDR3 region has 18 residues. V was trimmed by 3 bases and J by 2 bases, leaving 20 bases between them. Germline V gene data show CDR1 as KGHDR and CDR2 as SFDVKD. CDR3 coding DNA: TGTGCCACCAGTGATCCCAACTCACAGGCCTACCTCACAGATACGCAGTATTTT. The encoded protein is CATSDPNSQAYLTDTQYF.

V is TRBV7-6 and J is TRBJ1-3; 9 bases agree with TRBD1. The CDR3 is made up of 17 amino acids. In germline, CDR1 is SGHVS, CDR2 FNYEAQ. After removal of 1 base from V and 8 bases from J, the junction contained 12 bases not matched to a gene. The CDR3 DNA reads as TGTGCCAGCAGCTTAGACCCGCGACAGGGGGTCTATGACACCATATATTTT. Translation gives CASSLDPRQGVYDTIYF.

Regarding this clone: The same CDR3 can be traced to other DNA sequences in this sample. The CDR3 sequence: CAISGTSGSSYNEQFF. The CDR3 region has the DNA TGTGCCATCAGTGGAACTAGCGGTTCGTCCTACAATGAGCAGTTCTTC. The rearrangement uses TRBV10-3 and TRBJ2-1, with TRBD2 matching over 8 bases. The trim removed 4 bases at V and 1 base at J, leaving 6 bases unmatched. Looked up from germline, CDR1 is ENHRY and CDR2 is SYGVKD. There are 16 residues in the CDR3.

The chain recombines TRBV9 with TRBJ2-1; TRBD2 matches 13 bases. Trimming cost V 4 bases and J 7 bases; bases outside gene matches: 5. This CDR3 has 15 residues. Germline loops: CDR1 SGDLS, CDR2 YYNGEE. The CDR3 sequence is CASSYGTSGKNEQFF. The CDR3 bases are TGTGCCAGCAGCTATGGGACTAGCGGGAAGAATGAGCAGTTCTTC.

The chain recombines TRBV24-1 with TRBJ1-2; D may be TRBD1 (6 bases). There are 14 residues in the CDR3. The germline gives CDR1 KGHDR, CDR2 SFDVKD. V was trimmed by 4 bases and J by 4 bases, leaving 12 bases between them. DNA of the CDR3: TGTGCCACCAGTGAATCGACAGGCTTCTATGGCTACACCTTC. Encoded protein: CATSESTGFYGYTF.

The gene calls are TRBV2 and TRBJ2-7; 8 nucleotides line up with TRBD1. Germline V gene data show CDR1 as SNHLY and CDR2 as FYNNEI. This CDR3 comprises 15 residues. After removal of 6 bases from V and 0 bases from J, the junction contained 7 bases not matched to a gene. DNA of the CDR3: TGTGCCAGCAGGAGAGGGACAGGAGGCTCCTACGAGCAGTACTTC. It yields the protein CASRRGTGGSYEQYF.

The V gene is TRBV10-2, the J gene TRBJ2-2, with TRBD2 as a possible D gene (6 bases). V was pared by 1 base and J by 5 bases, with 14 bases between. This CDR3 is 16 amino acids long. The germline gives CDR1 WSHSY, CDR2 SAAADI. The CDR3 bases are TGCGCCAGCAGTGAGTTGGGGCGGGGTCGGACCGGGGAGCTGTTTTTT. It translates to CASSELGRGRTGELFF.

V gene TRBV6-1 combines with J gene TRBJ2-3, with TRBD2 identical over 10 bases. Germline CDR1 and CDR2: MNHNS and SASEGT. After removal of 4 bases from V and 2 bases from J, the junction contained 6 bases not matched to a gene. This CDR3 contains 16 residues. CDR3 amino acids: CASSGSSGSPTDTQYF. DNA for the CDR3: TGTGCCAGCAGTGGGTCTAGCGGGAGTCCCACAGATACGCAGTATTTT.

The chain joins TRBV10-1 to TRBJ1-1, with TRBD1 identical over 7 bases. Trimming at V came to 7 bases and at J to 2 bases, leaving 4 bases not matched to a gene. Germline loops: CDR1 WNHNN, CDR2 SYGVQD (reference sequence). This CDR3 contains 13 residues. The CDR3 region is CASIDRVNTEAFF. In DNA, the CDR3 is TGCGCCAGCATTGACAGGGTAAACACTGAAGCTTTCTTT.

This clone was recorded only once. CDR3 sequence reads: CASSSPSGGREQFF. The DNA of the CDR3 is TGTGCCAGCAGCTCCCCTTCAGGGGGCCGTGAGCAGTTCTTC. J is TRBJ2-1 and V is TRBV28, with TRBD1 identical over 8 bases. Germline loops: CDR1 MDHEN, CDR2 SYDVKM. The CDR3 covers 14 residues. J was trimmed by 9 bases and V by 6 bases; bases with no gene match: 10.

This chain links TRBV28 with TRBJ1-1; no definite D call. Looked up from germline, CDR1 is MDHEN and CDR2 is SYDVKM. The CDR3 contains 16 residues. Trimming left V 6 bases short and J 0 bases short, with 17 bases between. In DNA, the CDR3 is TGTGCCAGCAGACCTCAAGGGAGCCCCCTGAACACTGAAGCTTTCTTT. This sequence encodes CASRPQGSPLNTEAFF. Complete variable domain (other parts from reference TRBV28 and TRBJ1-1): DVKVTQSSRYLVKRTGEKVFLECVQDMDHENMFWYRQDPGLGLRLIYFSYDVKMKEKGDIPEGYSVSREKKERFSLILESASTNQTSMYLCASRPQGSPLNTEAFFGQGTRLTVV.

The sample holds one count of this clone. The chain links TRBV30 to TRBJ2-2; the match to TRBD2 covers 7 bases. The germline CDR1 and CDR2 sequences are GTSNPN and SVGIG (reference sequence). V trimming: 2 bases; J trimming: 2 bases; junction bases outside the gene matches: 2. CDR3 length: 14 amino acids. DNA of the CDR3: TGTGCCTGGAGTCGAGCGGGAAACACCGGGGAGCTGTTTTTT. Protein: CAWSRAGNTGELFF.

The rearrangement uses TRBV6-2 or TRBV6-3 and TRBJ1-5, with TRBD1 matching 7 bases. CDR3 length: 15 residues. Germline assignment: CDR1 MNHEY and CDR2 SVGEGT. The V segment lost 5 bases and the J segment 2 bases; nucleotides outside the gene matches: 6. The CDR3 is CASSRDSIGNQPQHF. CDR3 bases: TGTGCCAGCAGTCGGGACAGCATAGGCAATCAGCCCCAGCATTTT.

In DNA, the CDR3 is TGTGCCAGCAGTTACTTGGCTTTTTCAAACACCGGGGAGCTGTTTTTT. This translates into CASSYLAFSNTGELFF. The chain employs TRBV6-5 and TRBJ2-2; D ambiguous. The CDR3 has 16 residues. V lost 1 base and J 2 bases, leaving 11 bases between the germline ends. Per the germline V gene, CDR1 is MNHEY and CDR2 is SVGAGI.

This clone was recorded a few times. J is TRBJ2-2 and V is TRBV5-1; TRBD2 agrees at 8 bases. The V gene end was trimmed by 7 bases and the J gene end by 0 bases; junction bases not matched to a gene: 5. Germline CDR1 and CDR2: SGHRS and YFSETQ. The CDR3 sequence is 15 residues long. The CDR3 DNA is TGCGCCAGCGCAGATAGCGGGGCGAACACCGGGGAGCTGTTTTTT. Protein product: CASADSGANTGELFF.

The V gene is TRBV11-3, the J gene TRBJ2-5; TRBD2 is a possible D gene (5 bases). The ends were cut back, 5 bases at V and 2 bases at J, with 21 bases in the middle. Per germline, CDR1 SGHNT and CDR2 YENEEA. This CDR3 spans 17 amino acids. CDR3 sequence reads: CASSLRTGTATQETQYF. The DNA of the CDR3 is TGTGCCAGCAGCCTACGGACGGGAACAGCCACTCAAGAGACCCAGTACTTC.

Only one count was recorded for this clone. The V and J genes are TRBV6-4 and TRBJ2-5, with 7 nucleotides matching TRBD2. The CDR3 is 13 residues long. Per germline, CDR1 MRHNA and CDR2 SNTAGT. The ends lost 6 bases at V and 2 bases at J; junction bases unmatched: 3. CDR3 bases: TGTGCCAGCAGCCGGGACTATCAAGAGACCCAGTACTTC. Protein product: CASSRDYQETQYF.

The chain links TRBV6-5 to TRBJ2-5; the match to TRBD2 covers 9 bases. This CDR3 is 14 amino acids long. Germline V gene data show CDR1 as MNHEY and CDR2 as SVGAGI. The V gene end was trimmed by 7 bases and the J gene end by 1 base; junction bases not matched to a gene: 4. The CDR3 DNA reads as TGTGCCAGCAAGGTAGCGGGGGTCCAAGAGACCCAGTACTTC. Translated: CASKVAGVQETQYF.

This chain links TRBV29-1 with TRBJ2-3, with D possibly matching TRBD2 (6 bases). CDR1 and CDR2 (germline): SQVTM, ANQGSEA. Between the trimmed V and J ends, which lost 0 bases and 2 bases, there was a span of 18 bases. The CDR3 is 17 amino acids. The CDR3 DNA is TGCAGCGTTGAAGATCGGATCATAGCGGTTTACACAGATACGCAGTATTTT. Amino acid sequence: CSVEDRIIAVYTDTQYF.

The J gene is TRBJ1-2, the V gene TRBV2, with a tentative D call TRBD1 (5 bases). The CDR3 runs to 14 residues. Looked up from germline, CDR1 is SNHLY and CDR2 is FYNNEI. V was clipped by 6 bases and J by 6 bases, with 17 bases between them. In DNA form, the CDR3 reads TGTGCCAGCAGCGGCGACAGCACTCCCAATGGCTACACCTTC. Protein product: CASSGDSTPNGYTF.

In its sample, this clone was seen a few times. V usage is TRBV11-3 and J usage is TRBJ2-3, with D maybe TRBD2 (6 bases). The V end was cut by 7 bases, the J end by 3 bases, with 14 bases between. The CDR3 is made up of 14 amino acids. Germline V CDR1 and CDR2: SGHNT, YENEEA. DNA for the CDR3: TGTGCCAGCACCCCGCGCGGGAAGACAGATACGCAGTATTTT. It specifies CASTPRGKTDTQYF.